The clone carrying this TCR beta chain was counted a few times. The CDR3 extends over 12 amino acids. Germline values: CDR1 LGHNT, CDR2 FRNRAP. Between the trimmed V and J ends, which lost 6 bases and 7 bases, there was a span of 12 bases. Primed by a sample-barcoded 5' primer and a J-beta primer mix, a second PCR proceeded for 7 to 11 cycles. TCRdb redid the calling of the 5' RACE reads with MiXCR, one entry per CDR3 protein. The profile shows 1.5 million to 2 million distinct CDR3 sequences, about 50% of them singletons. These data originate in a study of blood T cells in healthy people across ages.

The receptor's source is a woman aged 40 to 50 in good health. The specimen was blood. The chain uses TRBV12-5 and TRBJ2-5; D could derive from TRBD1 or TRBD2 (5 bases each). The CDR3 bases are TGTGCTAGTGGCCTCGGGACGGGGACCCAGTACTTC. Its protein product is CASGLGTGTQYF.